Below are 10 T cell receptor beta chains sequenced from a single sample in a study of OX40 agonist ivuxolimab in advanced cancers. The library was obtained by the immunoSEQ multiplex PCR assay. TCRdb re-hosts the immuneACCESS table, in-frame sequences only. Its copies lack some clones; in the studies checked, an unresolved V gene accounts for under half of them, and the cause for the rest is not known. In all, the sample holds 55,000 to 80,000 clones, and roughly 88% of those were seen once. The top ten constitute approximately 0.27% of the sample. Sequences were derived from CD4+ or CD8+ T cells sorted from blood, sampled in a trial of the OX40 agonist ivuxolimab. These receptors were obtained from an adult with an advanced solid tumor such as melanoma, head and neck, liver or kidney cancer.

V gene TRBV6-1 combines with J gene TRBJ1-1; no firm D call. With 6 bases removed from V and 11 bases from J, the gap between germline ends came to 16 bases. The CDR3 contains 12 residues. Germline V gene sequence: CDR1 MNHNS, CDR2 SASEGT. The CDR3 sequence is CASRGKGYWAFF. DNA for the CDR3: TGTGCCAGCAGAGGAAAAGGGTATTGGGCTTTCTTT.

Only one count was recorded for this clone. The V gene is TRBV7-9, the J gene TRBJ2-7; TRBD1 matches at 9 bases. This CDR3 contains 16 residues. CDR1 is SEHNR and CDR2 is FQNEAQ in the germline V gene (reference sequence). The ends lost 3 bases at V and 0 bases at J; junction bases unmatched: 6. CDR3 sequence reads: CASSFYGTGSSYEQYF. The CDR3 DNA reads as TGTGCCAGCAGCTTTTACGGGACAGGGTCCTCCTACGAGCAGTACTTC.

DNA for the CDR3: TGTGCCAGCAGCTTGGTTCTAGGGCAAGAGACCCAGTACTTC. This codes for CASSLVLGQETQYF. This rearrangement joins TRBV5-6 to TRBJ2-5; no definite D call. Trimming pared 0 bases from V and 2 bases from J, leaving 8 bases between. The CDR3 is made up of 14 amino acids. Germline V CDR1 and CDR2: SGHDT, YYEEEE.

The gene calls are TRBV9 and TRBJ2-3; 9 bases fit TRBD2. Germline V gene lookup returns CDR1 SGDLS and CDR2 YYNGEE. V dropped 4 bases and J dropped 6; count of bases not matched to a gene: 9. This CDR3 region has 15 residues. The CDR3 here is CASSLRLAVGDTQYF. In nucleotides, the CDR3 is TGTGCCAGCAGCCTAAGACTAGCGGTGGGGGATACGCAGTATTTT.

CDR3 region: CASKTTGFNEKLFF. CDR3 nucleotides: TGTGCCAGTAAGACGACAGGATTTAATGAAAAACTGTTTTTT. V gene TRBV19 combines with J gene TRBJ1-4; perhaps TRBD1 as D (6 bases). Germline V lookup: CDR1 LNHDA, CDR2 SQIVND (reference sequence). The length of the CDR3 is 14 residues. V was pared by 7 bases and J by 4 bases, with 13 bases between. Filled out from reference TRBV19 and TRBJ1-4, the complete variable domain reads DGGITQSPKYLFRKEGQNVTLSCEQNLNHDAMYWYRQDPGQGLRLIYYSQIVNDFQKGDIAEGYSVSREKKESFPLTVTSAQKNPTAFYLCASKTTGFNEKLFFGSGTQLSVL.

V gene TRBV7-3 combines with J gene TRBJ2-1; 10 nucleotides align to TRBD1. V was pared by 5 bases and J by 0 bases, with 4 bases of the junction left unmatched. From germline, CDR1 is SGHTA and CDR2 FQGTGA. The CDR3 contains 16 residues. The chain's CDR3 is CASSPGTGDSYNEQFF. CDR3 nucleotide sequence: TGTGCCAGCAGCCCGGGGACAGGGGACTCCTACAATGAGCAGTTCTTC.

Only one count was recorded for this clone. This chain's CDR3 is CASRGGTTNYGYTF. The CDR3 DNA reads as TGCGCCAGCAGAGGTGGAACAACTAACTATGGCTACACCTTC. V and J are TRBV5-1 and TRBJ1-2; D not certain. CDR3 length: 14 amino acids. Germline-derived CDR1 and CDR2 are SGHRS and YFSETQ. Trimming pared 5 bases from V and 0 bases from J, leaving 11 bases between.

J is TRBJ1-1 and V is TRBV18, with unresolved D. The CDR3 consists of 14 residues. V lost 2 bases and J lost 2, with 9 bases in between. CDR1 and CDR2 (germline): KGHSH, LQKENI. The CDR3 loop reads CASSPSVDNTEAFF. The CDR3 nucleotides are TGTGCCAGCTCACCATCTGTAGATAACACTGAAGCTTTCTTT.

This chain joins TRBV21-1 and TRBJ2-2; the D call TRBD2 from the table was never checked on the DNA. TRBV21-1 is assigned pseudogene status. The CDR3 spans 19 residues. The CDR3 loop reads CASNPSGLAGVLGTGELFF. In nucleotides, the CDR3 is TGTGCCAGCAACCCTTCTGGACTAGCGGGAGTGTTGGGCACCGGGGAGCTGTTTTTT.

The rearrangement uses TRBV18 and TRBJ2-5; D not certain. The J call is doubtful: the DNA matches TRBJ2-7 better. The germline CDR1 and CDR2 sequences are KGHSH and LQKENI. CDR3 length: 12 residues. In nucleotides, the CDR3 is TGTGCCAGCTCAACGACGGGTTACGAGCAGTACTTC. Protein: CASSTTGYEQYF.